This TCR beta chain stems from a study of cytomegalovirus exposure and HLA in healthy donors. About the study: Prior work identified some 120 million unique TCR beta sequences in some 200 million T cells.

The PCR was carried out with 60 Vbeta primers and 13 Jbeta primers. Only in-frame clones appear in the TCRdb table, and some are missing; sequencing was by immunoSEQ multiplex PCR. The repertoire holds about 170,000 clones, 76% seen once, with approximately 0.76% in the top ten. Note on this clone: The antigen remains unidentified.

Whole-study results and caveats: Being productive about 87% or about 30% of the time was typical of most TCR beta V segments in an earlier analysis.

V lost 1 base to trimming and J lost 9 bases; unmatched junction nucleotides: 7. Germline CDR1 is MDHEN and CDR2 is SYDVKM. The CDR3 totals 14 residues. This chain joins TRBV28 and TRBJ1-1; 8 bases line up with TRBD1. The receptor was derived from a female donor in good health and CMV-seronegative. Sequencing used PBMCs. CDR3 loop: CASSLLSVRGQAFF. The CDR3 nucleotides are TGTGCCAGCAGTTTATTAAGTGTCAGGGGGCAAGCTTTCTTT. Looking up the rest from reference TRBV28 and TRBJ1-1 gives the full variable domain: DVKVTQSSRYLVKRTGEKVFLECVQDMDHENMFWYRQDPGLGLRLIYFSYDVKMKEKGDIPEGYSVSREKKERFSLILESASTNQTSMYLCASSLLSVRGQAFFGQGTRLTVV.